Presented here are 23 T cell receptor beta chains from one specimen sequenced in a study of cytomegalovirus exposure and HLA in healthy donors. The study ran its PCR with 60 Vbeta and 13 Jbeta primers. The table came from immunoSEQ multiplex PCR; TCRdb's copy has only in-frame clones and leaves some out. This table has roughly 200,000 clones, roughly 9.5% appearing once. Sequencing was carried out using PBMCs. The receptors come from a woman aged 25-40 years in good health and CMV-seropositive.

CDR3 coding DNA: TGTGCCAGCAGCTCCGCCGGTAGCGGGATTACCGGGGAGCTGTTTTTT. Amino acids: CASSSAGSGITGELFF. The chain carries TRBV13 and TRBJ2-2; TRBD2 aligns across 8 bases. Germline CDR1 reads PRHDT; CDR2 reads FYEKMQ (reference sequence). The CDR3 spans 16 residues. Trimming took 4 bases from V and 5 from J; bases not matched to a gene: 9.

The V gene is TRBV10-3, the J gene TRBJ1-1, with D hard to call. Deletions cut 6 bases from V and 4 bases from J, with 9 bases between. Germline loops: CDR1 ENHRY, CDR2 SYGVKD. The CDR3 runs 12 residues. The CDR3 DNA reads TGTGCCATCAGGCAAGAGGGCACTGAAGCTTTCTTT. Translating gives CAIRQEGTEAFF.

The chain combines TRBV5-6 with TRBJ2-2; TRBD1 might be the D (5 bases). CDR3 size: 15 residues. The V gene's germline CDR1 is SGHDT and CDR2 YYEEEE. V was trimmed by 4 bases and J by 0 bases, leaving 10 bases between them. The CDR3 sequence: CASSGRVANTGELFF. CDR3 bases: TGTGCCAGCAGCGGCAGGGTTGCGAACACCGGGGAGCTGTTTTTT. The variable domain in full, with the rest retrieved from reference TRBV5-6 and TRBJ2-2, is DAGVTQSPTHLIKTRGQQVTLRCSPKSGHDTVSWYQQALGQGPQFIFQYYEEEERQRGNFPDRFSGHQFPNYSSELNVNALLLGDSALYLCASSGRVANTGELFFGEGSRLTVL.

For this clone: Different DNA sequences within this sample yield the same CDR3. V gene TRBV29-1 combines with J gene TRBJ1-1; D call uncertain. V was clipped by 7 bases and J by 0 bases, with 15 bases between them. The V gene's germline CDR1 is SQVTM and CDR2 ANQGSEA. CDR3 length: 14 residues. CDR3 bases: TGCAGCGCTGGAGGTGGGCAGCTGAACACTGAAGCTTTCTTT. Residues: CSAGGGQLNTEAFF.

This clone was seen more than once but under ten times. V and J are TRBV9 and TRBJ2-2; D uncertain. Trimming took 4 bases from V and 0 from J, leaving 7 bases between them. The length of the CDR3 is 14 residues. Germline-derived CDR1 and CDR2 are SGDLS and YYNGEE. CDR3 protein: CASSFTSNTGELFF. The DNA of the CDR3 is TGTGCCAGCAGCTTTACTTCGAACACCGGGGAGCTGTTTTTT.

This clone has just a few counts. The chain carries TRBV5-1 and TRBJ2-1; D might be TRBD2 (6 bases). Per germline, CDR1 SGHRS and CDR2 YFSETQ. The CDR3 loop spans 15 amino acids. Trimming pared 2 bases from V and 4 bases from J, leaving 13 bases between. Written as DNA, the CDR3 is TGCGCCAGCAGCTTCACCGGGAGAAGGTACAATGAGCAGTTCTTC. Translating it yields CASSFTGRRYNEQFF.

V is TRBV5-1 and J is TRBJ1-1; 7 bases are a match to TRBD1. CDR3 length: 12 amino acids. V shed 4 bases and J 11 bases; nucleotides not matched to a gene: 8. CDR1 is SGHRS and CDR2 is YFSETQ in the germline V gene. In DNA, the CDR3 is TGCGCCAGCAGCGTCTCGGGACAGTCCGCTTTCTTT. Translating it yields CASSVSGQSAFF.

The chain links TRBV7-2 to TRBJ2-1; 15 positions match TRBD2. Per the germline V gene, CDR1 is SGHTA and CDR2 is FQGNSA. Trimming cost V 3 bases and J 7 bases; bases outside gene matches: 1. The CDR3 covers 15 residues. The CDR3 DNA is TGTGCCAGCAGCTTTGGGACTAGCGGGAGGAATGAGCAGTTCTTC. Protein: CASSFGTSGRNEQFF.

CDR3 bases: TGTGCCAGCAGTTCCACCGGGACAGGCAACTATGGCTACACCTTC. This encodes CASSSTGTGNYGYTF. The V call is TRBV27, the J call TRBJ1-2; 8 nucleotides line up with TRBD1. CDR1 and CDR2 (germline): MNHEY, SMNVEV (reference sequence). The trim removed 4 bases at V and 2 bases at J, leaving 6 bases unmatched. This CDR3 is built from 15 residues.

The J gene is TRBJ2-7, the V gene TRBV27, with 7 bases fitting TRBD1. V lost 5 bases and J lost 2; bases outside the gene matches: 9. CDR3 length equals 15 residues. Germline V gene sequence: CDR1 MNHEY, CDR2 SMNVEV (reference sequence). The CDR3 DNA reads TGTGCCAGCAGTGCAGATACAGGGGTCCCCTACGAGCAGTACTTC. This sequence encodes CASSADTGVPYEQYF.

This sequence joins TRBV5-1 and TRBJ2-7; D is possibly TRBD1 (5 bases). Trimming removed 4 bases from V and 6 bases from J, with 17 bases in between. Germline V gives CDR1 SGHRS, CDR2 YFSETQ. This CDR3 spans 14 amino acids. The CDR3 DNA is TGCGCCAGCAGCCCCACGACAGCATCCGGCGAGCAGTACTTC. Translating it yields CASSPTTASGEQYF.

The V and J genes are TRBV5-6 and TRBJ2-2, with D possibly being TRBD2 (6 bases). CDR1 and CDR2 from the germline V gene are SGHDT and YYEEEE. The CDR3 spans 17 residues. Trimming shortened V by 2 bases and J by 5 bases, and 19 bases separated the two germline ends. This chain's CDR3 is CASSLTPASEGTGELFF. The CDR3 region has the DNA TGTGCCAGCAGCTTAACGCCGGCTAGCGAGGGGACCGGGGAGCTGTTTTTT.

This clone was detected a few times. The gene calls are TRBV6-1 and TRBJ2-5, with 10 bases aligning to TRBD1. After removal of 4 bases from V and 2 bases from J, the junction contained 13 bases not matched to a gene. The CDR3 has 18 amino acids. Germline CDR1 is MNHNS and CDR2 is SASEGT. CDR3: CASSGRDRGLSRQETQYF. The DNA of the CDR3 is TGTGCCAGCAGTGGCCGGGACAGGGGTTTATCTAGGCAAGAGACCCAGTACTTC.

The chain carries TRBV5-6 and TRBJ2-7, with 11 bases fitting TRBD2. Germline trimming cut 3 bases from V and 3 bases from J; bases unmatched to any gene: 8. The V gene's germline CDR1 is SGHDT and CDR2 YYEEEE. CDR3 size: 16 residues. The CDR3 spells CASSWGFGLAGYEQYV. In DNA form, the CDR3 reads TGTGCCAGCAGCTGGGGTTTTGGACTAGCGGGCTACGAGCAGTACGTC.

CDR3 bases: TGTGCCAGCAGCCAAGATTCCCGACATTTCTACGAGCAGTACTTC. This sequence encodes CASSQDSRHFYEQYF. The chain uses TRBV14 and TRBJ2-7; D is ambiguous. With 0 bases removed from V and 3 bases from J, the gap between germline ends came to 12 bases. There are 15 residues in the CDR3. Germline V gene lookup returns CDR1 SGHDN and CDR2 FVKESK.

This clone was observed a handful of times. This rearrangement joins TRBV9 to TRBJ2-7; 11 nucleotides agree with TRBD1. This CDR3 has 17 amino acids. Germline assignment: CDR1 SGDLS and CDR2 YYNGEE. V shed 0 bases, J shed 3 bases, and the junction held 8 bases outside the gene matches. CDR3 bases: TGTGCCAGCAGCGTAGGAGGATTGGGGACAGGGGGCTACGAGCAGTACTTC. This codes for CASSVGGLGTGGYEQYF.

V gene TRBV6-1 combines with J gene TRBJ2-7, with D maybe TRBD2 (7 bases). Between the trimmed V and J ends, which lost 4 bases and 6 bases, there was a span of 22 bases. Germline V CDR1 and CDR2: MNHNS, SASEGT. This CDR3 spans 16 amino acids. In DNA, the CDR3 is TGTGCCAGCAGTGTTTCCCCCTTGGGGGGGGCTGTCGAGCAGTACTTC. It is translated as CASSVSPLGGAVEQYF.

This clone turned up a few times. This chain uses TRBV4-1 with TRBJ2-7, with 7 positions matching TRBD1. Germline CDR1 MGHRA, CDR2 YSYEKL. Trimming at V came to 4 bases and at J to 5 bases, leaving 17 bases not matched to a gene. This CDR3 comprises 17 residues. The CDR3 coding sequence is TGCGCCAGCAGCCCAACTGCCGCGCGGTACAGGGGAAACGAGCAGTACTTC. Protein: CASSPTAARYRGNEQYF.

V gene TRBV11-1 combines with J gene TRBJ2-7; D remains unclear. Trimming pared 1 base from V and 0 bases from J, leaving 4 bases between. The CDR3 has 13 amino acids. Germline CDR1 SGHAT, CDR2 FQDESV (reference sequence). The CDR3, as DNA: TGTGCCAGCAGCTTAGGCGGCTCCTACGAGCAGTACTTC. The encoded protein is CASSLGGSYEQYF.

V gene TRBV7-6 combines with J gene TRBJ1-5; tentative D call: TRBD1 (6 bases). The CDR3 loop spans 15 amino acids. V was shortened by 5 bases and J by 0 bases, with 11 bases between the two germline ends. Germline-derived CDR1 and CDR2 are SGHVS and FNYEAQ. CDR3 DNA sequence: TGTGCCAGCAGCCCTACGGACAGTAGCAATCAGCCCCAGCATTTT. Translating gives CASSPTDSSNQPQHF.

The V call is TRBV2, the J call TRBJ1-1; D perhaps matches TRBD1 (6 bases). V lost 7 bases and J lost 0, with 15 bases in between. From germline, CDR1 is SNHLY and CDR2 FYNNEI. The CDR3 runs to 15 residues. In DNA, the CDR3 is TGTGCCAGCACCCGTAACGGACAGATGAACACTGAAGCTTTCTTT. Translation gives CASTRNGQMNTEAFF. Full variable domain (missing parts from reference TRBV2 and TRBJ1-1): EPEVTQTPSHQVTQMGQEVILRCVPISNHLYFYWYRQILGQKVEFLVSFYNNEISEKSEIFDDQFSVERPDGSNFTLKIRSTKLEDSAMYFCASTRNGQMNTEAFFGQGTRLTVV.

The V and J genes are TRBV25-1 and TRBJ1-5; D possibly corresponds to TRBD1 (6 bases). CDR1 is MGHDK and CDR2 is SYGVNS in the germline V gene. This CDR3 is 12 amino acids long. The germline V and J ends were trimmed by 7 bases and 4 bases, with 8 bases remaining between them. CDR3 DNA sequence: TGTGCCAGCAACCAGGGGAATCAGCCCCAGCATTTT. It encodes CASNQGNQPQHF.

The chain recombines TRBV7-9 with TRBJ2-5; 11 bases map to TRBD1. The V gene's germline CDR1 is SEHNR and CDR2 FQNEAQ (reference sequence). This CDR3 is 15 amino acids long. V shed 1 base, J shed 5 bases, and the junction held 3 bases outside the gene matches. The DNA for the CDR3 is TGTGCCAGCAGCTTAGGGGGACAGGGGGTCGAGACCCAGTACTTC. Translated, it gives CASSLGGQGVETQYF.